Listed below are T cell receptor beta chains from one sample, sequenced in a study of radiotherapy plus CTLA-4 blockade in lung cancer. Sequenced by immunoSEQ multiplex PCR; TCRdb stores in-frame clones only, minus some. The sample yields 60,000 to 65,000 clones, approximately 75% seen once. Sequenced here: peripheral blood, sampled from a patient treated with radiotherapy plus ipilimumab. These receptors came from a human donor with non-small cell lung cancer who had a complete response to radiotherapy plus ipilimumab. Each CDR3 is given with its conserved first and last residue. D genes are given only for firm matches. The size of a clone is reported for some rows only, either as once, few or many, or as a class for expanded clones.

clone size: NA; V gene: TRBV6-5; D gene: NA; J gene: TRBJ1-4; CDR3 DNA: TGTGCCAGCAGGGACGGGGGTAATGAAAAACTGTTTTTT; CDR3 protein: CASRDGGNEKLFF
clone size: NA; V gene: TRBV11-2; D gene: TRBD2; J gene: TRBJ2-3; CDR3 DNA: TGTGCCAGCAGCCTGACAGGAGCGGGAGGAACAGATACGCAGTATTTT; CDR3 protein: CASSLTGAGGTDTQYF
clone size: few; V gene: TRBV2; D gene: NA; J gene: TRBJ1-5; CDR3 DNA: TGTGCCAGCAAGGGCGGTTTCAATCAGCCCCAGCATTTT; CDR3 protein: CASKGGFNQPQHF
clone size: NA; V gene: TRBV6-1; D gene: NA; J gene: TRBJ1-4; CDR3 DNA: TGTGCCAGCAGTGGATCCTTCTCAGGGGAACTGTTTTTT; CDR3 protein: CASSGSFSGELFF
clone size: NA; V gene: TRBV7-2; D gene: TRBD2; J gene: TRBJ2-2; CDR3 DNA: TGTGCCAGCAGCCACGGACTAGCGGGGAACACCGGGGAGCTGTTTTTT; CDR3 protein: CASSHGLAGNTGELFF
clone size: NA; V gene: TRBV5-4; D gene: TRBD2; J gene: TRBJ2-5; CDR3 DNA: TGTGCCAGCAGCCGGAGCGGGGGGGCGCGGGAGACCCAGTACTTC; CDR3 protein: CASSRSGGARETQYF
clone size: NA; V gene: TRBV15; D gene: NA; J gene: TRBJ2-7; CDR3 DNA: TGTGCCACCAGCAGAGTAGGCGATTACTACGAGCAGTACTTC; CDR3 protein: CATSRVGDYYEQYF
clone size: NA; V gene: TRBV6-5; D gene: TRBD1; J gene: TRBJ1-1; CDR3 DNA: TGTGCCAGCAGTTCGTTCAGGACAGGGAGGAACACTGAAGCTTTCTTT; CDR3 protein: CASSSFRTGRNTEAFF
clone size: NA; V gene: TRBV5-4; D gene: TRBD2; J gene: TRBJ2-3; CDR3 DNA: TGTGCCAGCAGCCGGGGGGCTAGCGGGTTCGACCTTAGCACAGATACGCAGTATTTT; CDR3 protein: CASSRGASGFDLSTDTQYF
clone size: few; V gene: TRBV7-9; D gene: TRBD1; J gene: TRBJ1-1; CDR3 DNA: TGTGCCAGCAGCTTAAACCAGGGGGCACTGAACACTGAAGCTTTCTTT; CDR3 protein: CASSLNQGALNTEAFF
clone size: NA; V gene: TRBV10-3; D gene: TRBD1; J gene: TRBJ1-1; CDR3 DNA: TGTGCCATCAGTGGGGACAGGGGATCCACTGAAGCTTTCTTT; CDR3 protein: CAISGDRGSTEAFF
clone size: NA; V gene: TRBV29-1; D gene: NA; J gene: TRBJ1-1; CDR3 DNA: TGCAGCGTTGCTGGGGGGTCTGGAGGATTGGCTTTCTTT; CDR3 protein: CSVAGGSGGLAFF
clone size: NA; V gene: TRBV6-6; D gene: NA; J gene: TRBJ2-3; CDR3 DNA: TGTGCCAGCAGTGACCTGGGGGGCACAGATACGCAGTATTTT; CDR3 protein: CASSDLGGTDTQYF
clone size: NA; V gene: TRBV7-8; D gene: TRBD2; J gene: TRBJ2-4; CDR3 DNA: TGTGCCAGCAGCTTAGCAGCGGGGCCTTGGTTCTTC; CDR3 protein: CASSLAAGPWFF
clone size: NA; V gene: TRBV7-2; D gene: NA; J gene: TRBJ2-1; CDR3 DNA: TGTGCCAGCAGCTTAGCGGGGGGATTCTCCTACAATGAGCAGTTCTTC; CDR3 protein: CASSLAGGFSYNEQFF
clone size: NA; V gene: TRBV7-6; D gene: TRBD1; J gene: TRBJ1-2; CDR3 DNA: TGTGCCAGCAGCTTAGAACAGGGGGTAGATGGCTACACCTTC; CDR3 protein: CASSLEQGVDGYTF
clone size: NA; V gene: TRBV5-1; D gene: TRBD1; J gene: TRBJ2-5; CDR3 DNA: TGCGCCAGCAGCCAGGACGGGACAGGGCTAGAGACCCAGTACTTC; CDR3 protein: CASSQDGTGLETQYF
clone size: few; V gene: TRBV30; D gene: NA; J gene: TRBJ2-1; CDR3 DNA: TGTGCCTGGAGTAACCGGGTCAGGGCGGGATCCTACAATGAGCAGTTCTTC; CDR3 protein: CAWSNRVRAGSYNEQFF
clone size: NA; V gene: TRBV6-5; D gene: TRBD1; J gene: TRBJ1-6; CDR3 DNA: TGTGCCAGCAGAACCGGGACAGGGAATTCACCCCTCCACTTT; CDR3 protein: CASRTGTGNSPLHF
clone size: NA; V gene: TRBV6-4; D gene: NA; J gene: TRBJ2-3; CDR3 DNA: TGTGCCAGCAGAGGCGCAGATACGCAGTATTTT; CDR3 protein: CASRGADTQYF
clone size: once; V gene: TRBV11-2; D gene: TRBD1; J gene: TRBJ1-1; CDR3 DNA: TGTGCCAGCAGCTCAACGGAGGGGGCGTTATCTTTCTTT; CDR3 protein: CASSSTEGALSFF
clone size: NA; V gene: TRBV6-5; D gene: NA; J gene: TRBJ2-1; CDR3 DNA: TGTGCCAGCAGTCCCTCCCGAGCGGCCTACAATGAGCAGTTCTTC; CDR3 protein: CASSPSRAAYNEQFF
clone size: few; V gene: TRBV27; D gene: NA; J gene: TRBJ2-3; CDR3 DNA: TGTGCCAGCAGTCCGAGTGTAGGGTTGACAGATACGCAGTATTTT; CDR3 protein: CASSPSVGLTDTQYF
clone size: NA; V gene: TRBV7-2; D gene: NA; J gene: TRBJ2-1; CDR3 DNA: TGTGCCAGCAGCTTTGATAGGGCCTACAATGAGCAGTTCTTC; CDR3 protein: CASSFDRAYNEQFF
clone size: NA; V gene: TRBV11-3; D gene: NA; J gene: TRBJ2-7; CDR3 DNA: TGTGCCAGCAGCAAGGGGGGGGCCTACGAGCAGTACTTC; CDR3 protein: CASSKGGAYEQYF
clone size: NA; V gene: TRBV10-1; D gene: TRBD1; J gene: TRBJ1-2; CDR3 DNA: TGCGCCAGCAGCCCAGGGGGGGGCTATGGCTACACCTTC; CDR3 protein: CASSPGGGYGYTF
clone size: few; V gene: TRBV18; D gene: TRBD1; J gene: TRBJ1-2; CDR3 DNA: TGTGCCAGCTCTCCGGACAGGGGGCAAGGCTACACCTTC; CDR3 protein: CASSPDRGQGYTF
clone size: NA; V gene: TRBV30; D gene: TRBD1; J gene: TRBJ1-2; CDR3 DNA: TGTGCCTGGAGCACAGGGGGCAATGGTGGCTACACCTTC; CDR3 protein: CAWSTGGNGGYTF
clone size: few; V gene: TRBV5-6; D gene: TRBD1; J gene: TRBJ2-2; CDR3 DNA: TGTGCCAGCAGCCTCCCGACAGGGCGAACCGGGGAGCTGTTTTTT; CDR3 protein: CASSLPTGRTGELFF
clone size: NA; V gene: TRBV10-3; D gene: TRBD1; J gene: TRBJ1-2; CDR3 DNA: TGTGCCATCAGACCGGGACAGGGGCACTATGGCTACACCTTC; CDR3 protein: CAIRPGQGHYGYTF
clone size: NA; V gene: TRBV18; D gene: NA; J gene: TRBJ2-5; CDR3 DNA: TGTGCCAGCTCACCTCCAGAGTCGGGGACCCAGTACTTC; CDR3 protein: CASSPPESGTQYF